This paragraph covers one T cell receptor beta chain sequence. Its antigen remains undetermined. Base qualities are not at hand, and no much larger clone is one base apart. This record comes from a study of blood T cells in healthy people across ages (dated by TCRdb to about 2015). Regarding the research as a whole: In model experiments, template switching captured about one uniquely barcoded TCR beta cDNA molecule for every two T cells. Age-related changes in TCR beta repertoire diversity were measured in the study by deep sequencing normalized with unique cDNA molecular identifiers. The donors were divided into four age groups: young (average around 16 years), middle-aged (about 40), aged (about 60) and long-lived (around 87). For two donors (one aged 18 to 29 and one aged 80 or older), the study analyzed two additional independent replicas of 1 million unique cDNA reads from the same blood draw.

Study-wide conclusions, independent of this receptor: Observed TCR beta diversity correlated strongly with the percentage of naive T cells measured by flow cytometry. Total diversity estimates from one million sequenced T cells were considered lower bounds and underestimates. Because profiling used bulk unsorted PBMCs, naive and antigen-experienced compartments could not be compared conclusively. Compared with the aged group, the long-lived group had more naive CD4+ T cells, fewer expanded clones and increased TCR diversity, suggesting age selection. Because the CMV infection status of the donors was unknown, age-related changes in expanded clonotypes may potentially have been confounded. Observed TCR beta diversity per million T cells fell roughly linearly with age, and a significant reduction was already apparent by age approximately 41.

The 39 donors, aged roughly 6 to 95 years, were systemically healthy Caucasian individuals from Russia. Each donor gave 8 to 10 milliliters of peripheral blood, collected into EDTA-treated Vacutainer tubes. Ficoll-Paque density-gradient centrifugation was used to isolate PBMCs, with at least 6.5 million per sample. Total RNA, at least 6 micrograms per sample, was extracted from PBMCs with Trizol reagent. For every donor, flow cytometry on a PBMC aliquot measured the percentage of naive CD45RAhigh/CD27high T cells. Between the V and J ends, shortened by 5 bases and 7 bases respectively, the junction contains 14 bases. The CDR3 has 14 amino acids, counting the end cysteine and phenylalanine. The retained sequence is limited to the CDR3, 42 bases, with the frame set at the first base. CDR1 and CDR2, per the germline V gene (reference sequence), are SEHNR and FQNEAQ. Library construction relied on 5' RACE. The sample was run on an Illumina HiSeq 2500. A second PCR of roughly 7 to 11 cycles was performed with a sample-barcoded 5' primer and a J-beta primer mix. A unique molecular identifier was introduced onto each TCR beta cDNA molecule by a template-switch 5' adaptor carrying 12 random nucleotides. Each sample yielded at least 3 million CDR3-containing paired-end reads. The Mint cDNA synthesis kit, primed by a TRBC-specific oligonucleotide, was used to synthesize first-strand cDNA from all RNA. All cDNA was treated with uracil-DNA glycosylase and then went through a first 18-cycle PCR with the universal primers M1SS and BC2_uni_R. The authors' analysis ran thus. For normalization, 1 million high-quality reads, each with a distinct molecular identifier, were randomly selected from each sample. Instead of being binned into consensus sequences, reads with shared molecular identifiers were discarded. MiTCR, run with a Q25 quality threshold and the strictest error-elimination algorithm, handled CDR3 identification, clonotype clustering and error correction. A nonparametric unseen species model using Euler transformation provided a lower-bound estimate of total TCR beta diversity. TCRdb took the public reads, trimmed them with fastp at Q25, ran MiXCR for clone calling and kept in-frame beta chains. Each entry merges the rows of one CDR3 protein and shows their most common DNA and genes. None of the V and J calls come from the authors' own analysis; TCRdb made them. The sample yields hundreds of thousands of distinct CDR3 sequences; nearly 25% were counted once. The leading ten clones occupy approximately 8.7% of the sample.

In addition, the sample was reused for a study of T cells of mothers and their children. The second publication reports: Donors were nine systemically healthy Caucasian individuals: three mothers and their six children. cDNA synthesis consumed the entire amount of extracted RNA, loaded at 1.5 ug RNA in each 15 ul reaction. Sample barcodes and 2-4 random nucleotides were added via the M1S primer in the second PCR. More than 8.5 million TCR beta CDR3 reads were obtained from each mother, and about 3 million reads were obtained from each child. TCR recombination output is similarly shaped by thymic selection in related and unrelated pairs, with a minor effect exerted by inherited differences. Related mother-child pairs always showed normalized repertoire overlap that was slightly higher than in unrelated mother-child pairs, though the difference was never significant. No persistent microchimeric T cell clones were detected, at a sensitivity of 90 to 100 clones per million clonotypes. To look for features that set related mother-child pairs apart from unrelated individuals, the researchers ran deep NGS to compare the TCR beta repertoires of mothers and children. On average, the children were approximately 11 +/- 4 years old, while the mothers were around 40 +/- 4 years old. After adapter ligation was performed with NEBNext reagents, the libraries were sequenced on an Illumina HiSeq 2000 with 100+100 nt paired-end reads. To avoid cross-contamination, the mother libraries and the child libraries were prepared a month apart and sequenced in separate runs. For each donor, between about 450,000 and 2,300,000 distinct TCR beta clonotypes were identified. Naive TCR beta clonotypes were estimated from low-frequency clonotypes matched to each donor's FACS-determined naive share, without sorting.

This receptor was identified in a boy younger than 18 in good health. The V and J segments used are TRBV7-9 and TRBJ2-2; the D call could be TRBD1 or TRBD2, with each sharing 5 bases. The sample taken for sequencing was blood. For the CDR3, the sequence is CASSPGTLDGELFF. The DNA sequence is TGTGCCAGCAGCCCCGGGACCCTGGACGGGGAGCTGTTTTTT.